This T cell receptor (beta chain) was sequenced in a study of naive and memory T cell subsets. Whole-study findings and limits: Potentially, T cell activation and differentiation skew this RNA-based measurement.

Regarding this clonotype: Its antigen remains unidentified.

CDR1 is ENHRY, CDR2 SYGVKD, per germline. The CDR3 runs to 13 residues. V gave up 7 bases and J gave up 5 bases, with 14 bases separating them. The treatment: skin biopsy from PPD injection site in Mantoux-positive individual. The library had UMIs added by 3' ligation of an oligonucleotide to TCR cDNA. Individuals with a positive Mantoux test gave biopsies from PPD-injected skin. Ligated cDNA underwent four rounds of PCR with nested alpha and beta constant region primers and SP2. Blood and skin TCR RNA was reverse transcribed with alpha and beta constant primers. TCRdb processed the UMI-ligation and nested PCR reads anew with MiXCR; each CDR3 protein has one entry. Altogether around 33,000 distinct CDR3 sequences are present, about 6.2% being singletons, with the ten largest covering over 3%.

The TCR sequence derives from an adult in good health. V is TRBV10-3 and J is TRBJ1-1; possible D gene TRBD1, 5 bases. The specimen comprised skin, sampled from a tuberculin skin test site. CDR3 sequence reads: CAIMARVLTEAFF. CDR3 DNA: TGTGCCATCATGGCCAGGGTGTTGACTGAAGCTTTCTTT.